These 7 T cell receptor beta chains originate from one sample sequenced in a study of cytomegalovirus exposure and HLA in healthy donors. Amplification used 60 Vbeta primers and 13 Jbeta primers. The protocol was immunoSEQ multiplex PCR, while the TCRdb copy is restricted to in-frame clones and leaves out a portion. Among 100,000 to 150,000 clones listed, 70% to 80% were seen once. The specimen was PBMCs. These receptors were taken from a man aged 45-65 years in good health and CMV-seronegative.

The chain employs TRBV7-8 and TRBJ1-1; no clear D gene. V lost 4 bases, J lost 1 base, and 10 bases lay in between. Germline V gene lookup returns CDR1 SGHVS and CDR2 FQNEAQ. There are 14 residues in the CDR3. The DNA of the CDR3 is TGTGCCAGCAGCTCTCAGGCAGGGAACACTGAAGCTTTCTTT. Protein: CASSSQAGNTEAFF.

The chain employs TRBV4-1 and TRBJ2-5; D gene ambiguous. The V and J ends lost 2 bases and 5 bases respectively, with 6 bases between them. Germline V gene sequence: CDR1 MGHRA, CDR2 YSYEKL. The CDR3 consists of 12 residues. CDR3 coding DNA: TGCGCCAGCAGCCAACGCCGGGAGACCCAGTACTTC. As protein: CASSQRRETQYF.

The V and J genes are TRBV6-6 and TRBJ1-6, with D possibly TRBD1 on 5 matching bases. The CDR3 contains 16 residues. The germline V gene encodes CDR1 MNHNY and CDR2 SVGAGI (reference sequence). V was shortened by 6 bases and J by 8 bases, with 20 bases between the two germline ends. The CDR3 sequence: CASSAGRANRYSPLHF. CDR3 DNA: TGTGCCAGCAGCGCTGGCAGGGCCAACCGCTATTCACCCCTCCACTTT.

The chain combines TRBV5-4 with TRBJ2-3; D perhaps matches TRBD1 (6 bases). The CDR3 contains 16 residues. Trimming removed 4 bases at V and 0 bases at J, with 15 bases between. Germline V gives CDR1 SGHNT, CDR2 YYREEE (reference sequence). The CDR3 is CASSPVPGTSTDTQYF. Written as DNA, the CDR3 is TGTGCCAGCAGCCCAGTCCCCGGGACAAGCACAGATACGCAGTATTTT.

The chain has TRBV25-1 and TRBJ1-4; 7 bases line up with TRBD1. This CDR3 comprises 17 residues. The ends lost 2 bases at V and 7 bases at J; junction bases unmatched: 13. CDR1 MGHDK and CDR2 SYGVNS come from the germline V gene. The CDR3 DNA follows: TGTGCCAGCAGTGAAACCGGGGCAAACTCAGGGGGTGAAAAACTGTTTTTT. It codes for CASSETGANSGGEKLFF.

This chain connects TRBV28 to TRBJ1-6; D might be TRBD1 (6 bases). The V gene lost 6 bases and the J gene lost 7 bases, with 16 bases spanning the gap. This CDR3 contains 15 residues. Germline V gene sequence: CDR1 MDHEN, CDR2 SYDVKM. The CDR3 sequence is CASSLVRTANSPLHF. CDR3 in DNA: TGTGCCAGCAGCCTAGTACGGACAGCCAATTCACCCCTCCACTTT.

The chain is built from TRBV28 and TRBJ2-1, with TRBD2 as a possible D gene (5 bases). V lost 6 bases and J lost 4, with 13 bases in between. CDR3 length equals 14 residues. Germline-derived CDR1 and CDR2 are MDHEN and SYDVKM. The CDR3 loop reads CASSIPGSYNEQFF. Here the CDR3 DNA reads TGTGCCAGCAGCATACCGGGATCGTACAATGAGCAGTTCTTC.